This entry describes one T cell receptor beta chain. The data belong to a study of blood T cell repertoires in COVID-19. Overall study: PBMCs, B-cell-depleted T cells, or T cells were the source of the cDNA or gDNA that made up the material.

In the authors' workflow: The authors estimated nucleated cell counts from reference gene primer amplification. TCRdb's table, derived via immunoSEQ multiplex PCR, lists solely in-frame clones and lacks some. The DNA gave D and trimming, while V, J and clone size come from that table. Of 250,000 to 300,000 clones listed, approximately 81% are singletons. CDR1 and CDR2 from the germline V gene are LNHDA and SQIVND (reference sequence). This CDR3 spans 14 amino acids. V lost 4 bases to trimming and J lost 6 bases, with 16 bases between them. The rearrangement joins TRBV19 to TRBJ2-7; D unresolved. The sequenced material came from PBMCs or T cells enriched from blood (not recorded which). The sequence was obtained from a woman aged 50 to 60 who had been exposed to COVID-19. CDR3 DNA sequence: TGTGCCAGTAGTAGCCCGCAAAAGAGTGCCGAGCAGTACTTC. Translating it yields CASSSPQKSAEQYF.